The rows below give T cell receptor beta chains drawn from one sample of a study of a mutant IDH1 vaccine in newly diagnosed glioma. Their antigen targets remain unknown. Sequencing used immunoSEQ multiplex PCR; TCRdb keeps in-frame clones, though not all of them. The table has fewer than 150,000 clones, roughly 90% seen once. Specimen: PBMCs, collected from a glioma patient whose treatment included an IDH1 peptide vaccine. The source is a woman aged 50 to 60 with glioma. Both conserved end residues are part of each CDR3. The D gene is left open where the match is weak. Some rows have no size entry. The others give once, few or many, or a class for an expanded clone.

j_gene,d_gene,v_gene,abundance,CDR3aa,CDR3nt
TRBJ1-4,-,TRBV21-1,-,CASSRTDPSNEKLFF,TGTGCCAGCAGCCGGACTGACCCGTCAAATGAAAAACTGTTTTTT
TRBJ2-7,-,TRBV4-2,-,CASSQDSGAGEQYF,TGTGCCAGCAGCCAAGATTCGGGGGCGGGCGAGCAGTACTTC
TRBJ1-2,TRBD1,TRBV6-6,-,CASSGQGGYTF,TGTGCCAGCAGTGGACAGGGAGGCTACACCTTC
TRBJ1-2,TRBD1,TRBV7-9,-,CASSFRYGTDGYTF,TGTGCCAGCAGCTTTAGGTATGGGACAGATGGCTACACCTTC
TRBJ2-3,-,TRBV7-3,-,CASSYGGLDTQYF,TGTGCCAGCAGCTATGGCGGGTTAGATACGCAGTATTTT
TRBJ1-5,-,TRBV28,-,CASSLLGDSFESNQPQHF,TGTGCCAGCAGTTTATTGGGGGACTCCTTTGAAAGCAATCAGCCCCAGCATTTT
TRBJ2-7,-,TRBV7-2,-,CASSSPPPSYSYEQYF,TGTGCCAGCAGCTCCCCACCCCCCTCTTACTCCTACGAGCAGTACTTC
TRBJ1-1,-,TRBV28,-,CASSFPQGLNTEAFF,TGTGCCAGCAGTTTCCCACAGGGTTTGAACACTGAAGCTTTCTTT
TRBJ1-1,-,TRBV5-1,-,CAGKQGDGTEAFF,TGCGCCGGAAAACAGGGTGACGGCACTGAAGCTTTCTTT
TRBJ2-7,-,TRBV6-6,once,CASSRTGRDSYEQYF,TGTGCCAGCAGTCGGACAGGGAGGGACTCCTACGAGCAGTACTTC
TRBJ2-3,TRBD2,TRBV27,-,CASSPGTSGNTDTQYF,TGTGCCAGCAGTCCCGGGACTAGCGGGAACACAGATACGCAGTATTTT
TRBJ2-5,TRBD2,TRBV9,-,CASSAPLGGGKETQYF,TGTGCCAGCAGCGCCCCCCTCGGGGGGGGAAAAGAGACCCAGTACTTC
TRBJ1-5,-,TRBV19,-,CASSSTGGNQPQHF,TGTGCCAGCAGTAGCACAGGAGGCAATCAGCCCCAGCATTTT
TRBJ2-3,-,TRBV7-8,-,CASSLTTTSTDTQYF,TGTGCCAGCAGCCTTACGACTACTAGCACAGATACGCAGTATTTT
TRBJ2-2,-,TRBV7-9,once,CASSLAVFFFGSTGELFF,TGTGCCAGCAGCTTAGCAGTGTTTTTTTTTGGGAGCACCGGGGAGCTGTTTTTT
TRBJ1-4,-,TRBV4-2,-,CASSPGTTGFNEKLFF,TGTGCCAGCAGTCCTGGTACTACAGGGTTTAATGAAAAACTGTTTTTT
TRBJ2-7,-,TRBV7-2,-,CASSLGDLVSYEQYF,TGTGCCAGCAGCCTAGGGGACCTGGTCTCCTACGAGCAGTACTTC
TRBJ1-3,TRBD1,TRBV19,once,CASSGTGIGNTIYF,TGTGCCAGTAGTGGGACAGGGATCGGAAACACCATATATTTT
TRBJ2-3,-,TRBV10-3,-,CAISDGGSSEPFTDTQYF,TGTGCCATCAGTGATGGAGGGTCTAGCGAGCCGTTCACAGATACGCAGTATTTT
TRBJ2-7,-,TRBV27,-,CASSRRAGAGYEQYF,TGTGCCAGCAGTCGGCGGGCAGGGGCGGGGTACGAGCAGTACTTC
TRBJ2-7,TRBD1,TRBV6-5,few,CASSSGTGTYEQYF,TGTGCCAGCAGTTCCGGGACAGGGACCTACGAGCAGTACTTC
TRBJ2-1,TRBD2,TRBV28,-,CASRSLREGRNEQFF,TGTGCCAGCAGGTCCCTGCGGGAGGGCCGTAATGAGCAGTTCTTC
TRBJ1-5,TRBD1,TRBV2,-,CASRDRGPYSNQPQHF,TGTGCCAGCCGCGACAGGGGTCCTTATAGCAATCAGCCCCAGCATTTT
TRBJ2-1,TRBD2,TRBV5-1,-,CASSLRTAGAMDEQFF,TGCGCCAGCAGCTTGAGGACAGCGGGAGCTATGGATGAGCAGTTCTTC